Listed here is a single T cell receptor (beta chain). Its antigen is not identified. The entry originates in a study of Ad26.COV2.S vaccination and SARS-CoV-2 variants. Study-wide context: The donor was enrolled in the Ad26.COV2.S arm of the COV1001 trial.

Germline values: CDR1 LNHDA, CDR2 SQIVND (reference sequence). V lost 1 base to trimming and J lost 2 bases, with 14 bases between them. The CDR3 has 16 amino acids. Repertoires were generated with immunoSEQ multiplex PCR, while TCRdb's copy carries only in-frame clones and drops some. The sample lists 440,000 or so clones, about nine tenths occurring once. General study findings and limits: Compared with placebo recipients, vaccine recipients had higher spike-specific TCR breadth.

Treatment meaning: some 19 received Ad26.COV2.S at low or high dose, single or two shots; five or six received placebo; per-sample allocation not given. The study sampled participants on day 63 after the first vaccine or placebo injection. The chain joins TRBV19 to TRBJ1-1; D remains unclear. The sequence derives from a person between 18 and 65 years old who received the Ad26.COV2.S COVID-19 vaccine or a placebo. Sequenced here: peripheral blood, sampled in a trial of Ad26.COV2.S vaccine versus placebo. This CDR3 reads CASSIGNMVGNTEAFF. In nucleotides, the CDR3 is TGTGCCAGTAGTATAGGCAACATGGTGGGAAACACTGAAGCTTTCTTT.